The sequence of this T cell receptor (beta chain) was determined in a study of T-cell reconstitution after alpha-beta-depleted transplantation in children (dated by TCRdb to 2016 to 2018). A note on the overall study: Using TCR repertoire profiling, the study followed T-cell immune reconstitution in a quantitative way in children after TCRalphabeta/CD19-depleted allogeneic hematopoietic cell transplantation. Results and caveats for the whole study, not just this receptor: The apparently early alphabetaT-cell count recovery about two months after transplant was reportedly dependent on only several hundred rapidly expanded clones derived from non-depleted graft cells. Over subsequent months, a decline in hyperexpanded clone frequencies was noted, and after one year, T-cell counts and TCRbeta diversity were mostly ascribed to newly produced T cells. The high TCRbeta diversity at day 60 in some patients was ascribed to recipient T cells and intrathymic progenitors that had survived conditioning.

With respect to this clonotype: The specificity of this receptor is unknown. No much larger clone is present one base from it, and per-base qualities are unavailable.

The library was prepared using PCR. TCRdb records Illumina HiSeq 2500 as the sequencer. TCR libraries were prepared with molecular barcoding, using unique molecular identifiers to normalize TCRbeta repertoire quantification. The public reads were quality trimmed at Q25 with fastp and then assembled into clones with MiXCR by TCRdb, keeping productive beta chains. Identical CDR3 protein sequences are pooled into one entry, listed with their most common genes and DNA. Counted in this sample were fewer than 250,000 distinct CDR3 sequences; about a sixth of them appeared once. The ten largest make up approximately 40% of the sample. V and J are truncated by 5 bases and 9 bases respectively, leaving an intervening sequence of 16 bases. CDR1 and CDR2, per the germline V gene (reference sequence), are MNHEY and SMNVEV. From the cysteine through the phenylalanine, the CDR3 covers 13 amino acids. Of all the DNA, just the CDR3 is kept, 39 bases in frame from base 1.

The treatment or condition label, read with the paper, signifies: allogeneic hematopoietic cell transplantation with graft depleted of TCRalphabeta T cells and CD19 B cells. The transplant recipients were children given TCRalphabeta/CD19-depleted allogeneic hematopoietic cell grafts. This sequence was found in a male patient aged 2-15 years who had a stem cell transplant for acute lymphoblastic leukemia, so the T cells may come from the graft donor. The source material was PBMCs, mostly from graft donor cells, sampled 360 days after TCRalphabeta/CD19-depleted stem cell transplant. The chain employs TRBV27 and TRBJ1-1, with TRBD1 perhaps the D gene, on 5 matching bases. The CDR3 region reads CASSLRLQVKAFF. Here is the DNA: TGTGCCAGCAGTCTCAGATTACAGGTAAAAGCTTTCTTT.